This is a list of T cell receptor beta chains from one sample in a study of human T cells and chemical hapten exposure. TCRdb reanalysed the RACE reads using MiXCR and keeps one entry per CDR3 protein. In the table there are about 270,000 distinct CDR3 sequences, roughly 7.4% of which are singletons. The material was whole blood, obtained in connection with sensitization to the hapten diphenylcyclopropenone (DPC). Every receptor here comes from a man aged 18-30 years with alopecia areata. Some clones in this sample may be carry-over from other donors' samples. CDR3s include the opening cysteine and the closing phenylalanine or tryptophan. A D gene is named only where the DNA matches it firmly.

TRBJ1-2,TRBV7-2,-,CASSRQSARENYGYTF
TRBJ2-1,TRBV6-5,TRBD2,CASRTGTSGSNEQFF
TRBJ2-3,TRBV25-1,-,CASSPAGLATSTDTQYF
TRBJ2-1,TRBV3-1,-,CASSPRVGAEFF
TRBJ2-5,TRBV18,-,CASSPGSQETQYF
TRBJ1-4,TRBV7-2,-,CASSLVWDINEKLFF
TRBJ1-4,TRBV18,-,CASSRQREKLFF
TRBJ1-1,TRBV20-1,TRBD1,CSAHTGGITEAFF
TRBJ2-1,TRBV6-2/TRBV6-3,TRBD2,CASTTSGGRAYNEQFF
TRBJ2-1,TRBV24-1,-,CATSAYEQFF
TRBJ1-5,TRBV7-9,TRBD1,CASSSGGNQPQHF
TRBJ2-7,TRBV28,-,CASSLYEQYF
TRBJ1-5,TRBV5-1,-,CASSLAGLGVQPQHF
TRBJ2-1,TRBV20-1,-,CSARVVTEFNEQFF
TRBJ2-2,TRBV27,-,CASSLSSGNAGELFF
TRBJ2-7,TRBV10-3,TRBD1,CATVTGGEQYF
TRBJ1-5,TRBV5-5,-,CASSLYEGHNQPQHF
TRBJ1-2,TRBV29-1,-,CSVGSDGGYTF
TRBJ1-1,TRBV11-2,-,CASSPAGETEAFF
TRBJ2-2,TRBV10-3,-,CAISGTGTGELFF
TRBJ1-2,TRBV29-1,-,CSVDPWRESLNGYTF
TRBJ2-2,TRBV2,-,CASSPPGSSGELFF
TRBJ2-1,TRBV7-2,TRBD1,CASSLRRGQGGYNEQFF
TRBJ2-2,TRBV29-1,-,CSVVRNTGELFF